These 29 T cell receptor beta chains originate from one sample sequenced in a study of T cells after yellow fever vaccination. TCRdb reprocessed the 5' RACE reads with MiXCR, giving one entry per CDR3 protein. The sample comprises hundreds of thousands of distinct CDR3 sequences, about 5.2% of which are singletons, and roughly 3% rests with the top ten. The sample in question was CD4+ T cells sorted from PBMCs, obtained on the day of the yellow fever booster vaccination. The receptors derive from a man between 18 and 35 years old who received the YFV17D yellow fever vaccine.

The rearrangement joins TRBV7-9 to TRBJ1-2; D unresolved. The V and J ends lost 4 bases and 5 bases respectively, with 14 bases between them. The germline CDR1 and CDR2 sequences are SEHNR and FQNEAQ (reference sequence). The CDR3 is made up of 14 amino acids. CDR3 bases: TGTGCCAGCAGCTACTCCTCCGGGGAATATGGCTACACCTTC. This gives the protein CASSYSSGEYGYTF.

The chain links TRBV5-1 to TRBJ2-5; the D gene is possibly TRBD2 (5 bases). Germline V gives CDR1 SGHRS, CDR2 YFSETQ. The CDR3 length is 13 residues. Between the trimmed V and J ends, which lost 5 bases and 5 bases, there was a span of 13 bases. CDR3 region: CASRRGSHETQYF. CDR3 DNA: TGCGCCAGCAGACGTGGGAGCCACGAGACCCAGTACTTC.

This chain uses TRBV20-1 with TRBJ2-7; D is uncertain. The germline V gene encodes CDR1 DFQATT and CDR2 SNEGSKA (reference sequence). Trimming took off 6 bases at V and 3 bases at J, with 9 bases between the two ends. The CDR3 spans 11 residues. For the CDR3, the DNA is TGCAGTGCCCACGGATACTACGAGCAGTACGTC. Translating gives CSAHGYYEQYV.

The chain combines TRBV6-1 with TRBJ2-7; D gene ambiguous. The CDR3 is 14 amino acids. CDR1 is MNHNS, CDR2 SASEGT, per germline. V dropped 0 bases and J dropped 1 base, with 7 bases sitting between them. The CDR3 loop is CASSEAGGSYEQYV. The DNA of the CDR3 is TGTGCCAGCAGTGAAGCGGGCGGATCCTACGAGCAGTACGTC.

This clonotype was recorded at least ten times. The chain recombines TRBV7-3 with TRBJ1-1, with D possibly being TRBD1 (6 bases). CDR1 is SGHTA and CDR2 is FQGTGA in the germline V gene. The CDR3 runs 15 residues. Trimming removed 5 bases from V and 1 base from J, with 14 bases in between. The CDR3 DNA is TGTGCCAGCAGCCCGACCGGGACAAAGAACACTGAAGCTTTCTTT. Amino acid sequence: CASSPTGTKNTEAFF.

This clonotype was counted a few times. This chain joins TRBV4-3 and TRBJ1-3; D call uncertain. V was cut by 1 base and J by 0 bases, with 10 bases left in between. The V gene's germline CDR1 is LGHNA and CDR2 YSLEER. This CDR3 has 16 residues. The CDR3 loop reads CASSQGRRLSGNTIYF. In DNA, the CDR3 is TGCGCCAGCAGCCAAGGACGACGACTCTCTGGAAACACCATATATTTT.

V gene TRBV6-6 combines with J gene TRBJ1-6; D unclear. With 6 bases removed from V and 4 bases from J, the gap between germline ends came to 13 bases. The CDR3 is made up of 15 amino acids. Germline CDR1 MNHNY, CDR2 SVGAGI (reference sequence). CDR3 in DNA: TGTGCCAGCAGGCAAGGGCCAGGTTATAATTCACCCCTCCACTTT. Translated: CASRQGPGYNSPLHF.

This clonotype was found many times. V is TRBV24-1 and J is TRBJ2-3; TRBD2 is a possible D gene (5 bases). This CDR3 comprises 14 residues. In germline, CDR1 is KGHDR, CDR2 SFDVKD. Trimming shortened V by 5 bases and J by 6 bases, and 14 bases separated the two germline ends. The CDR3 spells CATSGPERRDTQYF. The CDR3 nucleotides read TGTGCCACCAGTGGCCCTGAACGGAGGGATACGCAGTATTTT.

This clonotype was found many times. The rearrangement links TRBV20-1 to TRBJ2-3; 9 bases match TRBD1. The length of the CDR3 is 14 residues. Germline V gene data show CDR1 as DFQATT and CDR2 as SNEGSKA (reference sequence). The V segment lost 6 bases and the J segment 7 bases; nucleotides outside the gene matches: 11. DNA for the CDR3: TGCAGTGCCATTCCGGGACAGGGTACTTATACGCAGTATTTT. It encodes CSAIPGQGTYTQYF.

This clonotype was counted only a few times. The CDR3 bases are TGCAGTGCTCGAATTCCCCGCACAGATACGCAGTATTTT. Its translation: CSARIPRTDTQYF. V usage is TRBV20-1 and J usage is TRBJ2-3; D remains ambiguous. Trimming left V 5 bases short and J 1 base short, with 10 bases between. The CDR3 length is 13 residues. Looked up from germline, CDR1 is DFQATT and CDR2 is SNEGSKA (reference sequence).

This clonotype was seen only a few times. J is TRBJ2-1 and V is TRBV9; 10 bases are shared with TRBD2. Germline V gene lookup returns CDR1 SGDLS and CDR2 YYNGEE. The CDR3 consists of 15 residues. The ends lost 3 bases at V and 4 bases at J; junction bases unmatched: 4. Here the CDR3 DNA reads TGTGCCAGCAGCGGAACTAGCGGGGAGTACAATGAGCAGTTCTTC. This translates into CASSGTSGEYNEQFF.

This clonotype appeared many times. No conserved phenylalanine or tryptophan is present at the end of the CDR3, so a read error is the likely explanation. The DNA is left out, because the CDR3 cannot be placed on it with certainty; the CDR3 is given as TCRdb lists it. V and J are TRBV5-4 and TRBJ2-3; TRBD2 is the table's D call, not checked against the DNA. Germline V lookup: CDR1 SGHNT, CDR2 YYREEE (reference sequence). The length of the CDR3 is 13 amino acids, counting both ends. The CDR3 reads CASSGPGTSGGSL.

The chain uses TRBV20-1 and TRBJ2-7, with TRBD2 identical over 8 bases. Germline CDR1 reads DFQATT; CDR2 reads SNEGSKA (reference sequence). The CDR3 totals 16 residues. After removal of 1 base from V and 3 bases from J, the junction contained 11 bases not matched to a gene. The CDR3, as DNA: TGCAGTGCTAGAGGAGAAGTCGGCGGGGGGTTCTACGAGCAGTACTTC. Translation: CSARGEVGGGFYEQYF.

This clonotype was seen only a few times. V is TRBV5-1 and J is TRBJ1-4; no clear D gene. The germline V gene has CDR1 SGHRS and CDR2 YFSETQ. The V and J ends lost 0 bases and 8 bases respectively, with 14 bases between them. The CDR3 has 15 amino acids. The CDR3 region has the DNA TGCGCCAGCAGCTTGGTTTCTAACGTACACGAAAAACTGTTTTTT. Its protein is CASSLVSNVHEKLFF.

The chain employs TRBV6-4 and TRBJ2-1, with TRBD2 identical over 7 bases. In germline, CDR1 is MRHNA, CDR2 SNTAGT. CDR3 size: 12 residues. The junction had 3 bases not matched to a gene; V was cut back by 4 bases and J by 9 bases. The CDR3 sequence: CASSAPGGEQFF. The DNA for the CDR3 is TGTGCCAGCAGTGCCCCGGGAGGTGAGCAGTTCTTC.

This clonotype was observed a few times. The rearrangement links TRBV19 to TRBJ2-7, with 8 positions matching TRBD1. CDR1 is LNHDA, CDR2 SQIVND, per germline (reference sequence). The CDR3 totals 13 residues. The V and J ends lost 6 bases and 2 bases, in that order; junction bases with no gene match: 3. The CDR3 nucleotides read TGTGCCAGTAGGGGACAGGTCCCCTACGAGCAGTACTTC. Residues: CASRGQVPYEQYF. Full variable domain (missing parts from reference TRBV19 and TRBJ2-7): DGGITQSPKYLFRKEGQNVTLSCEQNLNHDAMYWYRQDPGQGLRLIYYSQIVNDFQKGDIAEGYSVSREKKESFPLTVTSAQKNPTAFYLCASRGQVPYEQYFGPGTRLTVT.

This clonotype was counted only a few times. The rearrangement joins TRBV2 to TRBJ2-4; D may be TRBD1 or TRBD2 (5 bases each). V was shortened by 5 bases and J by 8 bases, with 16 bases between the two germline ends. The CDR3 is made up of 14 amino acids. Looked up from germline, CDR1 is SNHLY and CDR2 is FYNNEI. CDR3 protein: CASSWVPMGDIQYF. The CDR3 nucleotides read TGTGCCAGCAGTTGGGTTCCCATGGGGGACATTCAGTACTTC.

This clonotype occurred a few times. The V and J genes are TRBV5-4 and TRBJ1-2, with D unresolved. V shed 3 bases and J shed 8 bases, with 17 bases lying between them. The CDR3 is made up of 14 amino acids. CDR1 and CDR2 (germline): SGHNT, YYREEE (reference sequence). This CDR3 is CASSYVGAVSGYTF. The CDR3 nucleotides read TGTGCCAGCAGCTACGTAGGTGCGGTCAGCGGCTACACCTTC. Together with reference TRBV5-4 and TRBJ1-2, the CDR3 gives the full variable domain: ETGVTQSPTHLIKTRGQQVTLRCSSQSGHNTVSWYQQALGQGPQFIFQYYREEENGRGNFPPRFSGLQFPNYSSELNVNALELDDSALYLCASSYVGAVSGYTFGSGTRLTVV.

This clonotype showed up many times. The genes are TRBV4-1 and TRBJ2-1, with D possibly being TRBD1 or TRBD2 (5 bases each). With 6 bases removed from V and 0 bases from J, the gap between germline ends came to 21 bases. This CDR3 comprises 18 residues. CDR1 and CDR2 (germline): MGHRA, YSYEKL. CDR3 amino acids: CASRQTFRDLSSYNEQFF. The CDR3 coding sequence is TGCGCCAGCAGGCAGACTTTCCGGGACCTGAGCTCCTACAATGAGCAGTTCTTC.

This clonotype was seen many times. V gene TRBV7-9 combines with J gene TRBJ2-1, with TRBD1 as a possible D gene (6 bases). The germline V gene has CDR1 SEHNR and CDR2 FQNEAQ (reference sequence). The CDR3 has 16 residues. Trimming shortened V by 5 bases and J by 6 bases, and 20 bases separated the two germline ends. This CDR3 is CASSPYGKNRVNEQFF. In nucleotides, the CDR3 is TGTGCCAGCAGCCCCTATGGAAAAAACAGGGTCAATGAGCAGTTCTTC.

Many counts were recorded for this clonotype. The V and J genes are TRBV18 and TRBJ1-2; unclear D gene. Germline loops: CDR1 KGHSH, CDR2 LQKENI. There are 15 residues in the CDR3. The V gene lost 0 bases and the J gene lost 2 bases, with 10 bases spanning the gap. The CDR3 is CASSPPVSRNYGYTF. In nucleotides, the CDR3 is TGTGCCAGCTCACCACCGGTTTCGAGAAACTATGGCTACACCTTC.

This clonotype was picked up a small number of times. The V call is TRBV5-4, the J call TRBJ2-5, with unresolved D. Germline-derived CDR1 and CDR2 are SGHNT and YYREEE (reference sequence). This CDR3 contains 12 residues. The ends were cut back, 7 bases at V and 5 bases at J, with 12 bases in the middle. CDR3: CASRGEAETQYF. CDR3 DNA: TGTGCCAGCCGAGGAGAGGCGGAGACCCAGTACTTC.

This clonotype was recorded many times. CDR3 in DNA: TGCGCCAGCAGCCAAGGACAGGGGGGATACAATGAGCAGTTCTTC. This encodes CASSQGQGGYNEQFF. The chain couples TRBV4-1 to TRBJ2-1; the match to TRBD1 covers 9 bases. The CDR3 spans 15 residues. V trimming: 1 base; J trimming: 4 bases; junction bases outside the gene matches: 2. Germline V gene sequence: CDR1 MGHRA, CDR2 YSYEKL.

The chain recombines TRBV7-2 with TRBJ1-1; perhaps TRBD1 as D (6 bases). Trimming left V 5 bases short and J 3 bases short, with 16 bases between. CDR1 and CDR2 from the germline V gene are SGHTA and FQGNSA. CDR3 length: 15 amino acids. The CDR3 DNA is TGTGCCAGCAGCCCCGATGGATACAGGGACACTGAAGCTTTCTTT. Translation gives CASSPDGYRDTEAFF.

This clonotype was detected many times. The J gene is TRBJ2-5, the V gene TRBV4-1; 11 bases agree with TRBD2. From germline, CDR1 is MGHRA and CDR2 YSYEKL. J gave up 2 bases and V 4 bases, and 9 bases lay outside the gene matches. The CDR3 consists of 17 residues. CDR3 nucleotides: TGCGCCAGCAGCCGCCGACTAGCGGGGACGATTCAAGAGACCCAGTACTTC. Protein product: CASSRRLAGTIQETQYF.

This clonotype was recorded a few times. The V gene is TRBV9, the J gene TRBJ2-3, with no clear D. Germline lookup yields CDR1 SGDLS and CDR2 YYNGEE. V lost 0 bases, J lost 0 bases, and 11 bases lay in between. The CDR3 sequence is 16 residues long. Here the CDR3 reads CASSVDGGISTDTQYF. The CDR3 DNA reads TGTGCCAGCAGCGTAGATGGTGGAATAAGCACAGATACGCAGTATTTT.

The CDR3 bases are TGTGCCAGCTCACCTACCCGACAGGTGAACTATGGCTACACCTTC. Residues: CASSPTRQVNYGYTF. The rearrangement links TRBV18 to TRBJ1-2; D may be TRBD1 (6 bases). The germline gives CDR1 KGHSH, CDR2 LQKENI. V lost 3 bases and J lost 2, with 13 bases in between. The CDR3 runs 15 residues.

The chain carries TRBV10-3 and TRBJ2-3; 9 nucleotides agree with TRBD2. Germline V CDR1 and CDR2: ENHRY, SYGVKD. V was pared by 4 bases and J by 6 bases, with 8 bases of the junction left unmatched. The length of the CDR3 is 15 residues. The CDR3 spells CAISGDAGGPDTQYF. The CDR3 bases are TGTGCCATCAGTGGGGATGCGGGGGGGCCTGATACGCAGTATTTT.

V is TRBV21-1 and J is TRBJ1-1. TRBV21-1 is recorded as a pseudogene. This CDR3 spans 18 amino acids. The CDR3 DNA sequence: TGTGCCAGCAGCAAAGTAAAGATGGACTTCCCGCATTCCACTGAAGCTTTCTTT. It codes for CASSKVKMDFPHSTEAFF.